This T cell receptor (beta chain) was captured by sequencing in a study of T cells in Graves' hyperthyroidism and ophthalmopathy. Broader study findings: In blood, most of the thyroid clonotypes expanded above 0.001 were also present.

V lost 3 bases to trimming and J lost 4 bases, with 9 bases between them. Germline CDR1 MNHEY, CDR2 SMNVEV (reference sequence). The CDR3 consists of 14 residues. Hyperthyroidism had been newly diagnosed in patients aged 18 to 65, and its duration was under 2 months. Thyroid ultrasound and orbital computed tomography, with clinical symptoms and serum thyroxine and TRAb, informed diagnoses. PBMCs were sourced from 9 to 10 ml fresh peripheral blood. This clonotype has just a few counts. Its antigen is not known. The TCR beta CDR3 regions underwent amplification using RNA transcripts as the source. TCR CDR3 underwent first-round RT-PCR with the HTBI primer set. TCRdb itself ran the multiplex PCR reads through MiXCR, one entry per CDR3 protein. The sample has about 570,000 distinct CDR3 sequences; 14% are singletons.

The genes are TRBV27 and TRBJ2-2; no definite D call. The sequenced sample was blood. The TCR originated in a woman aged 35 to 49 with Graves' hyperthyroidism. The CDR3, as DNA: TGTGCCAGCAGTTTCCCTGGGGTCACCGGGGAGCTGTTTTTT. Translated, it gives CASSFPGVTGELFF.